This passage covers 12 T cell receptor beta chains from one sample sequenced in a study of prognosis after radiotherapy for stage I lung cancer. The study amplified the TCR beta CDR3 region from genomic DNA. This amplification was carried out by two rounds of multiplex PCR. Primers were specific to each TRBV and TRBJ gene in first-round PCR. TCRdb reprocessed the multiplex PCR reads via MiXCR and lists one record per CDR3 protein. The sample yields some 13,000 distinct CDR3 sequences, less than 50% seen once. Specimen: PBMCs, collected before or after stereotactic body radiation therapy (not recorded which). All receptors derive from a donor aged 50 or older with non-small cell lung cancer.

This clonotype was seen repeatedly, ten times or more. Being one base from a much bigger clone, this may be a read error. This rearrangement joins TRBV27 to TRBJ1-6; TRBD1 aligns across 7 bases. V gave up 7 bases and J gave up 2 bases; unmatched junction bases: 14. The germline CDR1 and CDR2 sequences are MNHEY and SMNVEV (reference sequence). CDR3 length: 18 residues. The CDR3: CASTTLTGRSPYNSPLHF. The CDR3, as DNA: TGTGCCAGCACTACTTTGACAGGGCGAAGCCCCTATAATTCACCCCTCCACTTT.

The chain links TRBV6-2 or TRBV6-3 to TRBJ2-2; possibly TRBD1 for D (5 bases). V lost 6 bases and J 3 bases, leaving 11 bases between the germline ends. The V gene's germline CDR1 is MNHEY and CDR2 SVGEGT. This CDR3 is built from 14 residues. CDR3 in amino acids: CASSPGQDTGELFF. The CDR3 DNA sequence: TGTGCCAGCAGCCCCGGACAAGACACCGGGGAGCTGTTTTTT.

In its sample, this clonotype is medium-sized. V and J are TRBV12-3 or TRBV12-4 and TRBJ2-1; D remains ambiguous. V lost 1 base to trimming and J lost 0 bases, with 19 bases between them. This CDR3 has 19 residues. CDR3 nucleotides: TGTGCCAGCAGTTTAGGGGCGTGGCAGCGAATAAGCTCCTACAATGAGCAGTTCTTC. Translating it yields CASSLGAWQRISSYNEQFF.

This clonotype appeared once. The chain recombines TRBV6-2 or TRBV6-3 with TRBJ1-6, with a tentative D call TRBD1 (5 bases). CDR3 length: 15 amino acids. Trimming left V 5 bases short and J 7 bases short, with 15 bases between. In germline, CDR1 is MNHEY, CDR2 SVGEGT. The CDR3: CASSEVQGGNSPLHF. CDR3 DNA: TGTGCCAGCAGTGAAGTTCAGGGTGGCAATTCACCCCTCCACTTT.

In its sample, this clonotype was seen many times. The junction and the germline gene differ at one end; a read error may be behind it. This rearrangement joins TRBV3-1 to TRBJ2-1; D not resolved. CDR3 length: 14 residues. Germline values: CDR1 LGHDT, CDR2 YNNKEL (reference sequence). The CDR3 region has the DNA TGTGCCAGCAGCCCCCTCACGAACTACAATGAGCAGCTCTTC. Translating gives CASSPLTNYNEQLF.

The J gene is TRBJ2-3, the V gene TRBV11-2; weak D call: TRBD1 (6 bases). Trimming shortened V by 3 bases and J by 4 bases, and 14 bases separated the two germline ends. The CDR3 sequence is 15 residues long. The germline gives CDR1 SGHAT, CDR2 FQNNGV. The CDR3 loop is CASSFGWGQADTQYF. As DNA, the CDR3 is TGTGCCAGCAGCTTTGGGTGGGGGCAGGCAGATACGCAGTATTTT.

This clonotype was counted many times. The CDR3 end shows no conserved phenylalanine or tryptophan, and so a read error is likely. The chain employs TRBV6-1 and TRBJ2-1, with 11 bases identical to TRBD2. V was pared by 7 bases and J by 9 bases, with 8 bases of the junction left unmatched. From germline, CDR1 is MNHNS and CDR2 SASEGT. This CDR3 has 14 residues. The CDR3 nucleotides read TGTGCCAGCATGCTTAGCGGGAGGGCCGGTGAGCAGTTCCTC. Translated, it gives CASMLSGRAGEQFL.

This clonotype was found many times. The V gene is TRBV2, the J gene TRBJ1-1; D not resolved. V lost 6 bases and J lost 2, with 4 bases in between. Germline V lookup: CDR1 SNHLY, CDR2 FYNNEI. This CDR3 is built from 11 residues. CDR3 amino acids: CASRANTEAFF. Here the CDR3 DNA reads TGTGCCAGCAGGGCTAACACTGAAGCTTTCTTT.

As regards this clonotype: A much larger clone differs from this one at a single base, so this may be a read error. The chain uses TRBV6-5 and TRBJ2-1; TRBD2 matches 7 bases. The CDR3 runs 15 residues. The germline gives CDR1 MNHEY, CDR2 SVGAGI. The CDR3 DNA follows: TGTGCCAGAAGTTACCTGGGACTACCCTACAATGAGCAGTCCTTC. This codes for CARSYLGLPYNEQSF.

This chain uses TRBV13 with TRBJ1-5; 8 positions match TRBD1. CDR1 is PRHDT and CDR2 is FYEKMQ in the germline V gene (reference sequence). The V segment lost 3 bases and the J segment 7 bases; nucleotides outside the gene matches: 8. This CDR3 contains 15 residues. CDR3 nucleotides: TGTGCCAGCAGCTTTCGACAGGGGCCTTTACAGCCCCAGCATTTT. This sequence encodes CASSFRQGPLQPQHF.

This clonotype was counted many times. The chain links TRBV30 to TRBJ1-4; 7 bases are shared with TRBD1. This CDR3 is 14 amino acids long. Losses at the gene ends were 3 bases for V and 5 bases for J; bases not matched to a gene: 6. Germline assignment: CDR1 GTSNPN and CDR2 SVGIG (reference sequence). CDR3 amino acids: CAWSRDRVNEKLFF. CDR3 DNA sequence: TGTGCCTGGAGCCGAGACAGGGTGAATGAAAAACTGTTTTTT.

V and J are TRBV25-1 and TRBJ2-7, with TRBD2 as a possible D gene (7 bases). There are 15 residues in the CDR3. V was shortened by 5 bases and J by 5 bases, with 19 bases between the two germline ends. Germline lookup yields CDR1 MGHDK and CDR2 SYGVNS. The CDR3 DNA sequence: TGTGCCAGCAGTCCCCGGGGGGCTAGCGGTGACGAGCAGTACTTC. Protein product: CASSPRGASGDEQYF.